The 27 T cell receptor beta chains below were found in one sample sequenced in a study of T cells after yellow fever vaccination. Each CDR3 protein gets one entry after TCRdb re-called the 5' RACE reads with MiXCR. The profile covers 200,000 to 250,000 distinct CDR3 sequences, with 3% to 4% appearing a single time and about 3% taken by the ten largest. The specimen was CD4+ T cells sorted from PBMCs, collected 10 days after the yellow fever booster vaccination. These receptors originate from a man between 18 and 35 years old who received the YFV17D yellow fever vaccine.

This chain uses TRBV7-9 with TRBJ1-3, with 10 nucleotides matching TRBD1. The CDR3 totals 16 residues. Germline CDR1 and CDR2: SEHNR and FQNEAQ (reference sequence). The junction had 5 bases not matched to a gene; V was cut back by 2 bases and J by 4 bases. CDR3 sequence reads: CASSLPGTGVGNTIYF. DNA for the CDR3: TGTGCCAGCAGCTTACCCGGGACAGGGGTCGGAAACACCATATATTTT.

The V gene is TRBV20-1, the J gene TRBJ1-3; D gene unclear. Germline assignment: CDR1 DFQATT and CDR2 SNEGSKA (reference sequence). The CDR3 spans 14 residues. V lost 2 bases and J 3 bases, leaving 11 bases between the germline ends. As DNA, the CDR3 is TGCAGTGCTAGATTGCGGACTCTTGGAAACACCATATATTTT. Amino acid sequence: CSARLRTLGNTIYF.

This clonotype was seen only a few times. This chain connects TRBV20-1 to TRBJ2-7; perhaps TRBD1 as D (5 bases). Deletions cut 6 bases from V and 7 bases from J, with 16 bases between. CDR1 DFQATT and CDR2 SNEGSKA come from the germline V gene (reference sequence). The CDR3 runs to 12 residues. The CDR3: CSARVSPREQYF. The CDR3 bases are TGCAGTGCCAGGGTGAGCCCCCGGGAGCAGTACTTC.

The table lists this clonotype with a few counts. The genes are TRBV7-2 and TRBJ2-3; weak D call: TRBD2 (5 bases). Germline V lookup: CDR1 SGHTA, CDR2 FQGNSA. Trimming shortened V by 7 bases and J by 6 bases, and 20 bases separated the two germline ends. The CDR3 spans 15 residues. CDR3 sequence (DNA): TGTGCCAGCACCCCAATTTCGTCTCGCGGGGATACGCAGTATTTT. Translating gives CASTPISSRGDTQYF.

This clonotype was counted a few times. The rearrangement uses TRBV6-2 or TRBV6-3 and TRBJ2-2; TRBD1 is a possible D gene (6 bases). The V end was cut by 6 bases, the J end by 5 bases, with 13 bases between. The germline V gene has CDR1 MNHEY and CDR2 SVGEGT. This CDR3 has 14 amino acids. CDR3 region: CASSHRGGTGELFF. The CDR3, as DNA: TGTGCCAGCAGCCATCGAGGGGGAACCGGGGAGCTGTTTTTT.

This clonotype was found a few times. The chain combines TRBV6-1 with TRBJ2-5; D remains unclear. V lost 0 bases to trimming and J lost 5 bases, with 10 bases between them. This CDR3 comprises 14 residues. The germline V gene encodes CDR1 MNHNS and CDR2 SASEGT. The CDR3 here is CASSEAGISETQYF. For the CDR3, the DNA is TGTGCCAGCAGTGAAGCGGGTATCTCGGAGACCCAGTACTTC.

The rearrangement links TRBV20-1 to TRBJ2-5; unclear D gene. Trimming removed 0 bases from V and 7 bases from J, with 9 bases in between. There are 12 residues in the CDR3. CDR1 and CDR2 (germline): DFQATT, SNEGSKA (reference sequence). CDR3 sequence reads: CSARENSGTQYF. DNA of the CDR3: TGCAGTGCTAGAGAAAACTCGGGGACCCAGTACTTC.

This clonotype appeared a few times. The CDR3 here is CSASDRGHSGELFF. As DNA, the CDR3 is TGCAGTGCGAGCGACAGGGGGCATAGCGGGGAGCTGTTTTTT. V is TRBV20-1 and J is TRBJ2-2; 10 positions agree with TRBD1. Germline CDR1 DFQATT, CDR2 SNEGSKA (reference sequence). The J segment lost 7 bases and the V segment lost 6 bases, leaving 8 bases of the junction unmatched. The CDR3 sequence is 14 residues long.

Ten or more counts support this clonotype. The rearrangement joins TRBV5-1 to TRBJ1-4, with 11 nucleotides matching TRBD1. The V and J ends lost 4 bases and 6 bases, in that order; junction bases with no gene match: 5. The CDR3 totals 15 residues. Germline loops: CDR1 SGHRS, CDR2 YFSETQ. CDR3 nucleotides: TGCGCCAGCAGCCCAGGACAGGGGGCGCATGAAAAACTGTTTTTT. Protein: CASSPGQGAHEKLFF.

The gene calls are TRBV5-1 and TRBJ2-5; D may be TRBD2 (5 bases). Trimming removed 0 bases from V and 1 base from J, with 10 bases in between. The germline V gene has CDR1 SGHRS and CDR2 YFSETQ. The CDR3 covers 15 residues. The CDR3 DNA reads as TGCGCCAGCAGCTTGGGGGAGACCCCCCAAGAGACCCAGTACTTC. This translates into CASSLGETPQETQYF.

This clonotype was detected ten times or more. The V gene is TRBV4-1, the J gene TRBJ2-7, with TRBD1 matching over 8 bases. V was pared by 2 bases and J by 2 bases, with 5 bases of the junction left unmatched. The CDR3 runs 15 residues. Looked up from germline, CDR1 is MGHRA and CDR2 is YSYEKL. In DNA, the CDR3 is TGCGCCAGCAGCCAACCAAGACAGGGGACCTACGAGCAGTACTTC. Its protein is CASSQPRQGTYEQYF.

This clonotype has a count of ten or more. V is TRBV5-1 and J is TRBJ1-6; 8 bases line up with TRBD1. The length of the CDR3 is 15 residues. The junction had 4 bases not matched to a gene; V was cut back by 4 bases and J by 4 bases. CDR1 is SGHRS, CDR2 YFSETQ, per germline. The DNA of the CDR3 is TGCGCCAGCAGCCTACGGACAGGGTATAATTCACCCCTCCACTTT. Its protein product is CASSLRTGYNSPLHF. Based on the CDR3 plus reference TRBV5-1 and TRBJ1-6, the full variable domain is KAGVTQTPRYLIKTRGQQVTLSCSPISGHRSVSWYQQTPGQGLQFLFEYFSETQRNKGNFPGRFSGRQFSNSRSEMNVSTLELGDSALYLCASSLRTGYNSPLHFGNGTRLTVT.

This clonotype was counted between two and nine times. V and J are TRBV3-1 and TRBJ2-1, with 12 bases fitting TRBD2. The CDR3 sequence is 17 residues long. The J segment lost 2 bases and the V segment lost 4 bases, leaving 6 bases of the junction unmatched. The germline gives CDR1 LGHDT, CDR2 YNNKEL (reference sequence). CDR3 sequence: CASSPGTSGGTYNEQFF. The CDR3 bases are TGTGCCAGCAGCCCAGGAACTAGCGGGGGGACCTACAATGAGCAGTTCTTC.

This clonotype appeared a few times. The V call is TRBV20-1, the J call TRBJ1-6; D uncertain. Per germline, CDR1 DFQATT and CDR2 SNEGSKA (reference sequence). The CDR3 is 14 residues long. V lost 3 bases, J lost 10 bases, and 16 bases lay in between. CDR3 nucleotides: TGCAGTGCTAGTGCGGACGGCCTGTGGTCACCCCTCCACTTT. Translating it yields CSASADGLWSPLHF.

This clonotype was picked up many times. V usage is TRBV5-5 and J usage is TRBJ2-2, with TRBD1 matching over 10 bases. This CDR3 has 15 residues. Trimming cost V 4 bases and J 6 bases; bases outside gene matches: 6. In germline, CDR1 is SGHKS, CDR2 YYEKEE (reference sequence). CDR3 DNA sequence: TGTGCCAGCAGCCCCGGGACAGGGGAATCCGGGGAGCTGTTTTTT. Translating gives CASSPGTGESGELFF.

This clonotype was counted a few times. J is TRBJ2-1 and V is TRBV3-1, with 8 bases identical to TRBD1. Unmatched junction bases numbered 4, after V lost 0 bases and J lost 0 bases. The CDR3 covers 17 residues. Germline V lookup: CDR1 LGHDT, CDR2 YNNKEL (reference sequence). CDR3 coding DNA: TGTGCCAGCAGCCAAGACCGACAGGGGAGCTCCTACAATGAGCAGTTCTTC. Protein product: CASSQDRQGSSYNEQFF.

This clonotype occurred a few times. The chain combines TRBV3-1 with TRBJ2-2, with 7 positions matching TRBD1. Trimming removed 4 bases from V and 6 bases from J; junction bases left unmatched: 5. This CDR3 has 14 residues. From germline, CDR1 is LGHDT and CDR2 YNNKEL (reference sequence). CDR3 loop: CASSRQGNAGELFF. CDR3 DNA: TGTGCCAGCAGCCGACAGGGTAATGCCGGGGAGCTGTTTTTT.

The chain employs TRBV12-3 or TRBV12-4 and TRBJ2-6; D is undetermined. This CDR3 comprises 15 residues. V was pared by 2 bases and J by 2 bases, with 7 bases between. The DNA for the CDR3 is TGTGCCAGCAGTTTATGGCTCCCTGGGGCCAACGTCCTGACTTTC. It yields the protein CASSLWLPGANVLTF.

This clonotype was recorded many times. The CDR3 is CAWSLGAQTQYF. CDR3 in DNA: TGTGCCTGGAGTCTGGGGGCTCAGACCCAGTACTTC. This chain uses TRBV30 with TRBJ2-5, with D possibly matching TRBD1 (6 bases). Germline lookup yields CDR1 GTSNPN and CDR2 SVGIG (reference sequence). V dropped 2 bases and J dropped 6 bases, with 10 bases sitting between them. The CDR3 sequence is 12 residues long.

This clonotype appeared many times. The chain carries TRBV7-2 and TRBJ2-2; maybe TRBD1 (5 bases). This CDR3 has 12 residues. The germline V gene has CDR1 SGHTA and CDR2 FQGNSA. Between the trimmed V and J ends, which lost 6 bases and 7 bases, there was a span of 9 bases. In nucleotides, the CDR3 is TGTGCCAGCAGTTCAAGGGGCGGGGAGCTGTTTTTT. Protein product: CASSSRGGELFF.

The chain recombines TRBV3-1 with TRBJ2-7; a possible D gene is TRBD2 (6 bases). Per the germline V gene, CDR1 is LGHDT and CDR2 is YNNKEL (reference sequence). V gave up 4 bases and J gave up 2 bases, with 21 bases separating them. This CDR3 is built from 17 residues. The CDR3 loop reads CASSLRGLGGRTYEQYF. CDR3 nucleotide sequence: TGTGCCAGCAGCCTCCGCGGCCTGGGAGGAAGGACCTACGAGCAGTACTTC.

This clonotype came up many times. V and J are TRBV5-1 and TRBJ1-2, with 9 bases lining up with TRBD1. The junction had 5 bases not matched to a gene; V was cut back by 1 base and J by 4 bases. Germline lookup yields CDR1 SGHRS and CDR2 YFSETQ. The CDR3 totals 15 residues. The CDR3 is CASSLLPGQGYGYTF. CDR3 DNA: TGCGCCAGCAGCTTGCTCCCGGGACAGGGCTATGGCTACACCTTC. The full variable domain, in which reference TRBV5-1 and TRBJ1-2 provide the parts outside the CDR3, is KAGVTQTPRYLIKTRGQQVTLSCSPISGHRSVSWYQQTPGQGLQFLFEYFSETQRNKGNFPGRFSGRQFSNSRSEMNVSTLELGDSALYLCASSLLPGQGYGYTFGSGTRLTVV.

Many counts were recorded for this clonotype. The chain couples TRBV20-1 to TRBJ2-1, with a possible D match to TRBD1 (6 bases). Germline V gives CDR1 DFQATT, CDR2 SNEGSKA (reference sequence). The CDR3 loop spans 12 amino acids. CDR3 protein: CSPRGSYNEQFF. CDR3 sequence (DNA): TGCAGCCCCAGGGGATCCTACAATGAGCAGTTCTTC.

The sample holds many counts of this clonotype. The chain is built from TRBV9 and TRBJ2-5; 7 bases are a match to TRBD2. V dropped 1 base and J dropped 3; count of bases not matched to a gene: 3. The germline CDR1 and CDR2 sequences are SGDLS and YYNGEE. The CDR3 totals 14 residues. The CDR3 DNA reads as TGTGCCAGCAGCGTAAGCACTAGCGAAGAGACCCAGTACTTC. Protein sequence: CASSVSTSEETQYF.

This clonotype was counted a few times. This chain connects TRBV20-1 to TRBJ1-5; 9 bases are shared with TRBD1. CDR1 and CDR2 from the germline V gene are DFQATT and SNEGSKA (reference sequence). The CDR3 sequence is 17 residues long. V dropped 0 bases and J dropped 7; count of bases not matched to a gene: 13. This CDR3 reads CSARDRWGQGSGQPQHF. Here the CDR3 DNA reads TGCAGTGCTAGAGATCGGTGGGGACAGGGCTCTGGGCAGCCCCAGCATTTT.

This clonotype was seen ten or more times. The genes are TRBV15 and TRBJ2-2; 9 bases are a match to TRBD2. CDR3 length: 18 amino acids. J gave up 1 base and V 1 base, and 7 bases lay outside the gene matches. Germline V gene sequence: CDR1 LNHNV, CDR2 YYDKDF (reference sequence). The CDR3 region has the DNA TGTGCCACCAGCAGAGGGGGTAGCGGGGGCATGAACACCGGGGAGCTGTTTTTT. It is translated as CATSRGGSGGMNTGELFF.

The chain employs TRBV5-1 and TRBJ2-5; a possible D gene is TRBD1 (6 bases). Germline V gene data show CDR1 as SGHRS and CDR2 as YFSETQ. The CDR3 is 15 amino acids. Between the trimmed V and J ends, which lost 0 bases and 7 bases, there was a span of 16 bases. CDR3 DNA: TGCGCCAGCAGCTTGGCCGGGACAATTTCTGGGACCCAGTACTTC. Translated, it gives CASSLAGTISGTQYF.